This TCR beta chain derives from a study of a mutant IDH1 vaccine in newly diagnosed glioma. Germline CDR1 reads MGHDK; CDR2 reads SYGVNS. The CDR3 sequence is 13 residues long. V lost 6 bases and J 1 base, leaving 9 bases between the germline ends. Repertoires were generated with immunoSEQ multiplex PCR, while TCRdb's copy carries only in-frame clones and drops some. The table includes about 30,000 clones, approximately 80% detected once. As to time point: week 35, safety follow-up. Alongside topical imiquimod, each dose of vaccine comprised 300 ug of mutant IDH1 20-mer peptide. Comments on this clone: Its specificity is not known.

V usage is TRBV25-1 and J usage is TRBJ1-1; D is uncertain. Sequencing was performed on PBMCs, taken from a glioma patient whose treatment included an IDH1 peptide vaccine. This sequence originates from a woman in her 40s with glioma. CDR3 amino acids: CASSFTANTEAFF. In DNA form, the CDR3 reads TGTGCCAGCAGCTTCACAGCGAACACTGAAGCTTTCTTT. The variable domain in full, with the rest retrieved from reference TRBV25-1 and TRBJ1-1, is EADIYQTPRYLVIGTGKKITLECSQTMGHDKMYWYQQDPGMELHLIHYSYGVNSTEKGDLSSESTVSRIRTEHFPLTLESARPSHTSQYLCASSFTANTEAFFGQGTRLTVV.